Listed here are 15 T cell receptor beta chains from one sample, sequenced in a study of cytomegalovirus exposure and HLA in healthy donors. 13 Jbeta primers and 60 Vbeta primers were used for the PCR. The method was immunoSEQ multiplex PCR; TCRdb's version includes in-frame clones alone and lacks a portion of them. The table lists 75,000 to 90,000 clones, 85% of them singletons. The specimen sequenced was PBMCs. The receptors shown here come from a man aged 40-55 years in good health and CMV-seropositive.

The chain links TRBV10-3 to TRBJ2-2; D not resolved. V was pared by 1 base and J by 6 bases, with 18 bases between. CDR1 and CDR2 from the germline V gene are ENHRY and SYGVKD. The CDR3 contains 17 residues. CDR3 nucleotides: TGTGCCATCAGTGAGTTCCTGAGTACAGAACTTTCCGGGGAGCTGTTTTTT. It yields the protein CAISEFLSTELSGELFF.

The V and J genes are TRBV6-5 and TRBJ1-2; tentatively, D is TRBD1 (5 bases). V was shortened by 6 bases and J by 2 bases, with 10 bases between the two germline ends. The CDR3 spans 13 residues. Per germline, CDR1 MNHEY and CDR2 SVGAGI. CDR3 DNA: TGTGCCAGCAGGTCGACAGCGAACTATGGCTACACCTTC. It translates to CASRSTANYGYTF.

This sequence joins TRBV9 and TRBJ2-5; TRBD1 might be the D (5 bases). The DNA end is a closer match to TRBJ2-7, so the J assignment may be wrong. The germline V gene encodes CDR1 SGDLS and CDR2 YYNGEE. This CDR3 has 14 residues. The CDR3 is CASSVGQSSYEQYF. In nucleotides, the CDR3 is TGTGCCAGCAGCGTAGGACAGTCCTCCTACGAGCAGTACTTC.

In the case of this clone: Germline and junction disagree at one end, which may indicate a read error. Different DNA sequences within this sample yield the same CDR3. The chain combines TRBV28 with TRBJ2-7, with 15 nucleotides matching TRBD2. The CDR3 sequence is 16 residues long. The germline CDR1 and CDR2 sequences are MDHEN and SYDVKM. The CDR3 nucleotides are TGTGCCAGCGGTTTAAACCCGGGACTAGCGGGAGGCGAGCAGTACTTC. It codes for CASGLNPGLAGGEQYF. Supplemented by reference TRBV28 and TRBJ2-7, the full variable domain reads DVKVTQSSRYLVKRTGEKVFLECVQDMDHENMFWYRQDPGLGLRLIYFSYDVKMKEKGDIPEGYSVSREKKERFSLILESASTNQTSMYLCASGLNPGLAGGEQYFGPGTRLTVT.

The chain joins TRBV28 to TRBJ2-7, with D possibly matching TRBD2 (6 bases). The CDR3 contains 13 residues. V shed 5 bases and J shed 4 bases, with 12 bases lying between them. Germline lookup yields CDR1 MDHEN and CDR2 SYDVKM. CDR3: CASSRGAGYEQYF. In DNA, the CDR3 is TGTGCCAGCAGTAGAGGGGCGGGGTACGAGCAGTACTTC.

This chain connects TRBV19 to TRBJ1-4, with 9 bases lining up with TRBD1. This CDR3 comprises 17 residues. Germline V gene data show CDR1 as LNHDA and CDR2 as SQIVND (reference sequence). The ends lost 6 bases at V and 6 bases at J; junction bases unmatched: 14. CDR3 nucleotide sequence: TGTGCCAGTAGCAGCGGGACAGGGATTGCAACGGATGAAAAACTGTTTTTT. This translates into CASSSGTGIATDEKLFF.

The V gene is TRBV4-2, the J gene TRBJ2-7; a possible D gene is TRBD2 (5 bases). This CDR3 spans 14 amino acids. V dropped 1 base and J dropped 2 bases, with 9 bases sitting between them. Germline V CDR1 and CDR2: LGHNA, YNFKEQ. CDR3 loop: CASSQAGNAYEQYF. The CDR3 DNA sequence: TGTGCCAGCAGCCAAGCGGGGAACGCCTACGAGCAGTACTTC.

This chain links TRBV25-1 with TRBJ1-2; 12 bases match TRBD1. The CDR3 extends over 15 amino acids. Germline values: CDR1 MGHDK, CDR2 SYGVNS. The ends lost 5 bases at V and 8 bases at J; junction bases unmatched: 9. For the CDR3, the DNA is TGTGCCAGCAGTATGAGGGGACAGGGGGCGCGAGGCTACACCTTC. It translates to CASSMRGQGARGYTF.

The V and J genes are TRBV6-5 and TRBJ1-2; 9 positions agree with TRBD1. The CDR3 consists of 14 residues. Losses at the gene ends were 6 bases for V and 4 bases for J; bases not matched to a gene: 6. Germline V CDR1 and CDR2: MNHEY, SVGAGI. CDR3 nucleotide sequence: TGTGCCAGCAGACACCCGGGACAGGGCTATGGCTACACCTTC. Residues: CASRHPGQGYGYTF.

The rearrangement uses TRBV5-4 and TRBJ2-5; 9 bases are shared with TRBD1. There are 15 residues in the CDR3. The V gene end was trimmed by 4 bases and the J gene end by 1 base; junction bases not matched to a gene: 5. The germline CDR1 and CDR2 sequences are SGHNT and YYREEE (reference sequence). CDR3 nucleotides: TGTGCCAGCAGCCCAAGACAGGGGGTCCAAGAGACCCAGTACTTC. Protein product: CASSPRQGVQETQYF.

This chain connects TRBV9 to TRBJ2-3; D is unresolved. This CDR3 comprises 12 residues. V was clipped by 0 bases and J by 5 bases, with 4 bases between them. Germline V gene lookup returns CDR1 SGDLS and CDR2 YYNGEE. CDR3 bases: TGTGCCAGCAGCGTAGCGGGAGATACGCAGTATTTT. Translating it yields CASSVAGDTQYF.

V is TRBV5-1 and J is TRBJ2-1; tentative D call: TRBD2 (5 bases). Germline values: CDR1 SGHRS, CDR2 YFSETQ. This CDR3 has 16 amino acids. Trimming took off 1 base at V and 9 bases at J, with 20 bases between the two ends. Here the CDR3 DNA reads TGCGCCAGCAGCTTGCCCCTAAGCGGAAGAACGGCTGAGCAGTTCTTC. This gives the protein CASSLPLSGRTAEQFF.

CDR3 in amino acids: CATSRDRNTFRGYTF. Here the CDR3 DNA reads TGTGCCACCAGCAGGGACAGGAACACCTTCAGGGGCTACACCTTC. The rearrangement uses TRBV15 and TRBJ1-2; 7 bases match TRBD1. The CDR3 has 15 amino acids. V shed 3 bases, J shed 8 bases, and the junction held 12 bases outside the gene matches. Germline V gene lookup returns CDR1 LNHNV and CDR2 YYDKDF (reference sequence). The whole variable domain, remainder taken from reference TRBV15 and TRBJ1-2, is DAMVIQNPRYQVTQFGKPVTLSCSQTLNHNVMYWYQQKSSQAPKLLFHYYDKDFNNEADTPDNFQSRRPNTSFCFLDIRSPGLGDTAMYLCATSRDRNTFRGYTFGSGTRLTVV.

This chain links TRBV6-6 with TRBJ2-3; D is uncertain. The V and J ends lost 8 bases and 5 bases respectively, with 14 bases between them. Germline loops: CDR1 MNHNY, CDR2 SVGAGI (reference sequence). The CDR3 contains 13 residues. CDR3 bases: TGTGCCAGCCTCCTAACTCTTGAAGATACGCAGTATTTT. It yields the protein CASLLTLEDTQYF.

The chain employs TRBV5-4 and TRBJ2-7; 14 nucleotides align to TRBD2. The CDR3 totals 17 residues. Germline-derived CDR1 and CDR2 are SGHNT and YYREEE (reference sequence). With V trimmed by 1 base and J by 5 bases, 8 bases remained unmatched. CDR3 sequence: CASSLLRLAGGADEQYF. The CDR3 DNA follows: TGTGCCAGCAGCTTGCTACGACTAGCGGGGGGGGCCGACGAGCAGTACTTC.